Listed below are T cell receptor beta chains from one sample, sequenced in a study of STAT5B mutations in CD4+ large granular lymphocyte leukemia. Method: immunoSEQ multiplex PCR; TCRdb's copy keeps in-frame clones and lacks some. The table includes tens of thousands of clones, less than 80% detected once. Sequencing used CD4+ T cells from blood buffy coats. The source of these receptors is a human donor in good health. CDR3s include the opening cysteine and the closing phenylalanine or tryptophan. D genes are given only for firm matches. Only some rows state a clone size, as once, few, many or a class for expanded clones.

clone size,D gene,V gene,J gene,CDR3 DNA,CDR3 protein
few,-,TRBV19,TRBJ1-4,TGTGCCAGTAGTGATGGCGGGACTAATGAAAAACTGTTTTTT,CASSDGGTNEKLFF
-,-,TRBV5-1,TRBJ1-3,TGCGCCAGCAGCTTGACGGGGACCTCTGGAAACACCATATATTTT,CASSLTGTSGNTIYF
-,-,TRBV30,TRBJ1-1,TGTGCCTGGAGTCTCGGACACCTAGGCACTGAAGCTTTCTTT,CAWSLGHLGTEAFF
-,-,TRBV18,TRBJ2-7,TGTGCCAGCTCACCACCGTTGGGAGTCTACGTGCAGTACTTC,CASSPPLGVYVQYF
-,-,TRBV11-2,TRBJ1-2,TGTGCCAGCAGCGCAGAGGTACAGGGTCCCCTTGGCTACACCTTC,CASSAEVQGPLGYTF
few,TRBD1,TRBV2,TRBJ1-5,TGTGCCAGCACCAGACAGGGCGGCGCCAATCAGCCCCAGCATTTT,CASTRQGGANQPQHF
-,-,TRBV6-6,TRBJ2-7,TGTGCCAGCAGGCGCGGGCACGAGCAGTACTTC,CASRRGHEQYF
-,-,TRBV9,TRBJ1-2,TGTGCCAGCAGCGTAGAGAGCACTAACTATGGCTACACCTTC,CASSVESTNYGYTF
-,TRBD2,TRBV7-2,TRBJ2-5,TGTGCCAGCAGCTGGGTAGCTCGCGGGAGAGGAGAGACCCAGTACTTC,CASSWVARGRGETQYF
-,-,TRBV11-3,TRBJ2-7,TGTGCCAGCAGCTCAAGCTACGAGCAGTACTTC,CASSSSYEQYF
-,TRBD2,TRBV6-1,TRBJ2-5,TGTGCCAGCAGTGACCACCTAGCTCTTTTAGCGGGGTTCCAAGAGACCCAGTACTTC,CASSDHLALLAGFQETQYF
few,-,TRBV19,TRBJ1-3,TGTGCCAGTAGTATTAGTAGGGGATCTGGAAACACCATATATTTT,CASSISRGSGNTIYF
-,-,TRBV21-1,TRBJ1-1,TGTGCCAGCAGCCCTCACCGACAGGGAATTAACACTGAAGCTTTCTTT,CASSPHRQGINTEAFF
-,TRBD2,TRBV11-3,TRBJ2-3,TGTGCCAGCAGCCCCAGGGGTAGCGGGGGCACAGATACGCAGTATTTT,CASSPRGSGGTDTQYF
few,-,TRBV19,TRBJ1-1,TGTGCCAGTAGTTCTTCAGTGAACACTGAAGCTTTCTTT,CASSSSVNTEAFF
-,-,TRBV5-6,TRBJ1-4,TGTGCCAGCAGCTTGCGCGGGGGGCTAGGGGAAAAACTGTTTTTT,CASSLRGGLGEKLFF
-,TRBD1,TRBV6-5,TRBJ1-2,TGTGCCAGCAGTTCGGACAGGAGTTATGGCTACACCTTC,CASSSDRSYGYTF
-,TRBD2,TRBV6-1,TRBJ2-1,TGTGCCAGCAGTGAAACTAGCGGGAGAGATCAGTTCTTC,CASSETSGRDQFF
few,TRBD1,TRBV5-1,TRBJ1-1,TGCGCCAGCAGCTTGACAGGGGAAGGGGCATTGAACACTGAAGCTTTCTTT,CASSLTGEGALNTEAFF
once,-,TRBV7-9,TRBJ1-4,TGTGCCAGCAGTTCCAACCGGGGGGAAACTAATGAAAAACTGTTTTTT,CASSSNRGETNEKLFF
-,-,TRBV30,TRBJ1-3,TGTGCCTGGGGGATCGGGTTGGGAAACACCATATATTTT,CAWGIGLGNTIYF
-,TRBD2,TRBV7-9,TRBJ2-7,TGTGCCAGCAGCTCCCGGGGGGACTACTCCTACGAGCAGTACTTC,CASSSRGDYSYEQYF
-,TRBD2,TRBV5-4,TRBJ2-5,TGTGCCAGCAGCTTTAAAGTGGGAGGGCCCCAAGAGACCCAGTACTTC,CASSFKVGGPQETQYF
-,-,TRBV29-1,TRBJ2-6,TGCAGCGTTACCACCTCTGGGGCCAACGTCCTGACTTTC,CSVTTSGANVLTF
-,-,TRBV11-2,TRBJ2-7,TGTGCCAGCAGCTTAGATGTTAGGGAGCAGTACTTC,CASSLDVREQYF
once,TRBD1,TRBV6-5,TRBJ2-6,TGTGCCAGCAGTTACGACAGGGAATATGGGGCCAACGTCCTGACTTTC,CASSYDREYGANVLTF
-,TRBD1,TRBV29-1,TRBJ2-5,TGCAGCACTGGGGGACAGAGAGAGACCCAGTACTTC,CSTGGQRETQYF
-,-,TRBV7-9,TRBJ2-2,TGTGCCAGCAGCTTGGGGACGGTTCTCGGGGAGCTGTTTTTT,CASSLGTVLGELFF
-,TRBD1,TRBV28,TRBJ1-5,TGTGCCAGCAGTTCCTTGGACAGGGGCAATCAGCCCCAGCATTTT,CASSSLDRGNQPQHF
once,-,TRBV6-1,TRBJ2-3,TGTGCCAGCACCGAGGGACGGGACACAGATACGCAGTATTTT,CASTEGRDTDTQYF
-,-,TRBV14,TRBJ1-6,TGTGCCAGCAGCCAAGGGGTGACTACCACCCTCCACTTT,CASSQGVTTTLHF
-,TRBD2,TRBV5-4,TRBJ2-1,TGTGCCAGCAGCCCAGTTGGGCGGGGGGGCCCGGGGCATGAGCAGTTCTTC,CASSPVGRGGPGHEQFF
-,-,TRBV11-2,TRBJ2-7,TGTGCCAGCAGCTTAACCCCCTCCAGGGCCGAGCAGTACTTC,CASSLTPSRAEQYF
-,-,TRBV6-5,TRBJ2-6,TGTGCCAGCAGTTCCGGACAGACATCTGGGGCCAACGTCCTGACTTTC,CASSSGQTSGANVLTF
-,TRBD1,TRBV19,TRBJ1-5,TGTGCCAGTAGCACTACAGGGGAGTATCAGCCCCAGCATTTT,CASSTTGEYQPQHF
-,-,TRBV19,TRBJ1-3,TGTGCCAGTGGGGGGGACTACTCTGGAAACACCATATATTTT,CASGGDYSGNTIYF
few,-,TRBV28,TRBJ1-5,TGTGCCAGCAGTTTTGGGCAGATCCGCCGGGAGCCCCAGCATTTT,CASSFGQIRREPQHF
few,-,TRBV5-1,TRBJ2-1,TGCGCCAGCAGCTTGCCGGATAGCTCCTACAATGAGCAGTTCTTC,CASSLPDSSYNEQFF
-,-,TRBV4-2,TRBJ2-1,TGTGCCAGCAGCCATCTGGTAGGGCTATCTTACAATGAGCAGTTCTTC,CASSHLVGLSYNEQFF
-,-,TRBV13,TRBJ1-1,TGTGCCAGCAGTCGGGTCTCTGACACTGAAGCTTTCTTT,CASSRVSDTEAFF
-,-,TRBV5-4,TRBJ1-5,TGTGCCAGCAGCTTAGCCGGGGCAGGCAATCAGCCCCAGCATTTT,CASSLAGAGNQPQHF